This T cell receptor beta chain originates from a study of CD8 T cells in Susac syndrome. After extraction with the RNeasy kit, about 0.45 to 1 ug of the RNA was reverse transcribed using random hexamers. TCR beta CDR3 was amplified by immunoSEQ multiplex PCR. This amplification extended across 54 Vbeta and 13 Jbeta segments. TCRdb processed the immunoSEQ multiplex PCR reads anew with MiXCR; each CDR3 protein has one entry. The sample shows 100,000 to 150,000 distinct CDR3 sequences, 80% of them seen only once. Sequencing targeted TCR beta in T cells from blood (CD8+ and CD4+). It was treatment-naive patients with stable or active relapsing-remitting disease who made up the multiple sclerosis controls. Negative magnetic isolation gave CD8+ and CD4+ cells; FACS enriched CD8+ TEMRA. Trimming cost V 3 bases and J 3 bases, with 9 bases left between them. The germline V gene has CDR1 MNHEY and CDR2 SMNVEV (reference sequence). This CDR3 comprises 14 residues.

The sequence was obtained from a human donor with multiple sclerosis. The sequenced sample consisted of CD8+ T cells from PBMCs. This chain uses TRBV27 with TRBJ1-5; D is uncertain. The CDR3 sequence: CASSFGLDNQPQHF. CDR3 bases: TGTGCCAGCAGTTTCGGCCTCGACAATCAGCCCCAGCATTTT.